These T cell receptor beta chains were read from a single sample in a study of T cell responses to AZD1222 COVID-19 vaccine. The protocol was immunoSEQ multiplex PCR, while the TCRdb copy is restricted to in-frame clones and leaves out a portion. The sample has 100,000 to 120,000 clones; about 87% are singletons. The sequences come from peripheral blood, collected on day 0 of AZD1222 vaccination. All receptors come from an adult in good health. Each CDR3 is given with its conserved first and last residue. A D gene is named only where the DNA matches it firmly. Clone size is given for some rows only: seen once, a few or many times, or a class if the clone is expanded.

CDR3 protein | CDR3 DNA | D gene | V gene | CDR3 length | clone size | J gene
CASRQTVSYEQYF | TGCGCCAGCAGACAGACGGTCTCCTACGAGCAGTACTTC | . | TRBV10-2 | 13 | . | TRBJ2-7
CASSLVGMRAGELFF | TGTGCCAGCAGTTTAGTAGGGATGAGGGCCGGGGAGCTGTTTTTT | . | TRBV27 | 15 | . | TRBJ2-2
CATSSYSGSKNEQFF | TGTGCCACCAGCAGCTATAGCGGGAGTAAAAATGAGCAGTTCTTC | TRBD2 | TRBV15 | 15 | . | TRBJ2-1
CASSLALTSGGGEQFF | TGTGCCAGCAGCTTAGCATTGACTAGCGGGGGAGGTGAGCAGTTCTTC | TRBD2 | TRBV7-9 | 16 | once | TRBJ2-1
CSASTDQNQQFF | TGCAGTGCTAGTACCGACCAAAATCAGCAGTTCTTC | . | TRBV20-1 | 12 | . | TRBJ2-1
CASSQDWTTPNYGYTF | TGCGCCAGCAGCCAAGATTGGACGACACCGAACTATGGCTACACCTTC | . | TRBV4-1 | 16 | . | TRBJ1-2
CASSLHTDTQYF | TGCGCCAGCAGCTTACACACAGATACGCAGTATTTT | . | TRBV5-1 | 12 | . | TRBJ2-3
CASSDLAGVNIQYF | TGTGCCAGCAGTGATCTTGCGGGAGTAAACATTCAGTACTTC | TRBD2 | TRBV2 | 14 | . | TRBJ2-4
CASSQRFSMNTEAFF | TGTGCCAGCAGCCAACGGTTCAGTATGAACACTGAAGCTTTCTTT | . | TRBV3-1/TRBV3-2 | 15 | . | TRBJ1-1
CASSQDLGSGNTIYF | TGTGCCAGCAGCCAGGACTTAGGTTCTGGAAACACCATATATTTT | . | TRBV3-1/TRBV3-2 | 15 | . | TRBJ1-3
CASSLAGHVNTGELFF | TGTGCCAGCAGCTTAGCCGGACACGTTAACACCGGGGAGCTGTTTTTT | . | TRBV7-8 | 16 | . | TRBJ2-2
CASSLGFGTEAFF | TGTGCCAGCAGCTTAGGGTTTGGCACTGAAGCTTTCTTT | . | TRBV11-3 | 13 | . | TRBJ1-1
CASSPTGREAFF | TGTGCCAGCAGCCCTACAGGGAGGGAAGCTTTCTTT | . | TRBV11-1 | 12 | once | TRBJ1-1
CAWSGRFGTEAFF | TGTGCCTGGAGTGGCCGGTTTGGCACTGAAGCTTTCTTT | . | TRBV30 | 13 | once | TRBJ1-1
CASSSSGVADTQYF | TGTGCCAGCAGCTCTTCGGGGGTGGCAGATACGCAGTATTTT | . | TRBV11-2 | 14 | few | TRBJ2-3
CASSFGNNNSPLHF | TGTGCCAGCAGCTTCGGGAATAATAATTCACCCCTCCACTTT | . | TRBV3-1/TRBV3-2 | 14 | . | TRBJ1-6
CASGLGYSNQPQHF | TGTGCCAGCGGCCTCGGCTATAGCAATCAGCCCCAGCATTTT | . | TRBV3-1/TRBV3-2 | 14 | . | TRBJ1-5
CASSPDARTNYGYTF | TGTGCCAGCTCACCCGATGCAAGAACTAACTATGGCTACACCTTC | . | TRBV18 | 15 | . | TRBJ1-2
CSARENYGYTF | TGCAGTGCCAGAGAAAACTATGGCTACACCTTC | . | TRBV20-1 | 11 | few | TRBJ1-2
CASSVTAYHNEQFF | TGTGCCAGCAGTGTCACAGCGTACCACAATGAGCAGTTCTTC | . | TRBV27 | 14 | few | TRBJ2-1
CASSIGTANTEAFF | TGCGCCAGCAGCATCGGGACCGCGAACACTGAAGCTTTCTTT | . | TRBV10-1 | 14 | . | TRBJ1-1
CASSQGQEYQPQHF | TGCGCCAGCAGCCAAGGACAGGAATATCAGCCCCAGCATTTT | . | TRBV4-1 | 14 | . | TRBJ1-5
CASRGWTSDYNEQFF | TGCGCCAGCAGGGGCTGGACTAGCGATTACAATGAGCAGTTCTTC | TRBD2 | TRBV10-2 | 15 | . | TRBJ2-1
CASSLGAGHSYEQYF | TGTGCCAGCAGCTTAGGCGCGGGGCACTCCTACGAGCAGTACTTC | . | TRBV7-6 | 15 | . | TRBJ2-7
CASSPDRAWGYTF | TGCGCCAGCAGCCCCGACAGGGCGTGGGGCTACACCTTC | TRBD1 | TRBV5-1 | 13 | . | TRBJ1-2
CASSLEFLSGTSGNTIYF | TGTGCCAGCAGCTTAGAGTTTCTCTCTGGGACTTCGGGAAACACCATATATTTT | . | TRBV11-2 | 18 | . | TRBJ1-3
CASSIEGTGSGELFF | TGTGCCAGTAGTATAGAGGGGACAGGGTCCGGGGAGCTGTTTTTT | TRBD1 | TRBV19 | 15 | . | TRBJ2-2
CATSRVEHEQYF | TGTGCCACCAGCAGAGTAGAACACGAGCAGTACTTC | . | TRBV15 | 12 | . | TRBJ2-7
CASSLDSNSPLHF | TGTGCCAGCAGCTTAGACAGCAATTCACCCCTCCACTTT | . | TRBV7-9 | 13 | . | TRBJ1-6
CATSATVGGGMEPQHF | TGTGCCACCAGTGCTACAGTTGGGGGAGGAATGGAGCCCCAGCATTTT | . | TRBV24-1 | 16 | . | TRBJ1-5
CASTRDSSNYGYTF | TGTGCCAGCACCCGGGACTCCTCGAACTATGGCTACACCTTC | . | TRBV2 | 14 | . | TRBJ1-2
CASSSGEAYGYTF | TGTGCCAGCAGCTCAGGGGAGGCCTATGGCTACACCTTC | . | TRBV7-9 | 13 | . | TRBJ1-2
CASSHDTNQPQHF | TGCGCCAGCAGCCATGACACCAATCAGCCCCAGCATTTT | . | TRBV4-1 | 13 | . | TRBJ1-5
CASSPRAVGVQRQPQHF | TGTGCCAGCAGCCCTCGGGCGGTGGGGGTTCAACGCCAGCCCCAGCATTTT | . | TRBV6-2/TRBV6-3 | 17 | few | TRBJ1-5
CASTPTEGGLAYEQYF | TGCGCCAGCACTCCGACCGAGGGGGGGCTGGCCTACGAGCAGTACTTC | . | TRBV5-1 | 16 | . | TRBJ2-7
CASSITAGALYGYTF | TGTGCCAGTAGTATAACCGCGGGGGCGCTCTATGGCTACACCTTC | . | TRBV19 | 15 | . | TRBJ1-2
CASTGTVGYEQYF | TGTGCCAGTACTGGAACCGTCGGCTACGAGCAGTACTTC | . | TRBV19 | 13 | . | TRBJ2-7
CAISPFGSNQPQHF | TGTGCCATCTCCCCTTTTGGTAGCAATCAGCCCCAGCATTTT | . | TRBV10-3 | 14 | . | TRBJ1-5
CASSLAPDYYGYTF | TGCGCCAGCAGCTTGGCGCCAGACTACTATGGCTACACCTTC | . | TRBV5-1 | 14 | . | TRBJ1-2
CASSYLTGNEKLFF | TGTGCCAGCAGTTACTTGACAGGGAACGAAAAACTGTTTTTT | TRBD1 | TRBV6-5 | 14 | . | TRBJ1-4
CASSKQGNSNQPQHF | TGTGCCAGCAGTAAACAGGGAAATAGCAATCAGCCCCAGCATTTT | . | TRBV2 | 15 | . | TRBJ1-5
CASSLGRGQMETQYF | TGTGCCAGCAGCTTAGGAAGGGGACAGATGGAGACCCAGTACTTC | TRBD1 | TRBV7-7 | 15 | . | TRBJ2-5
CASSHGVGTGTGELFF | TGCGCCAGCAGCCATGGGGTAGGAACGGGAACCGGGGAGCTGTTTTTT | . | TRBV4-1 | 16 | . | TRBJ2-2
CASSDEQRTSSYEQYF | TGTGCCAGCAGTGATGAGCAGCGGACGAGCTCCTACGAGCAGTACTTC | . | TRBV6-1 | 16 | . | TRBJ2-7
CASSQEGTGNRGEQYF | TGTGCCAGCAGTCAAGAAGGGACAGGGAACCGAGGGGAGCAGTACTTC | TRBD1 | TRBV28 | 16 | . | TRBJ2-7
CASSLGHPHLGNEQFF | TGTGCCAGCAGCCTCGGACACCCCCACCTCGGGAATGAGCAGTTCTTC | . | TRBV7-8 | 16 | . | TRBJ2-1
CSGRVAGGGETQYF | TGCAGCGGCCGTGTAGCGGGAGGAGGGGAGACCCAGTACTTC | TRBD2 | TRBV29-1 | 14 | . | TRBJ2-5
CAKQGSGGNTEAFF | TGCGCCAAACAGGGATCGGGGGGTAACACTGAAGCTTTCTTT | . | TRBV4-1 | 14 | . | TRBJ1-1
CASSLDRDEKLFF | TGCGCCAGCAGCTTGGACAGGGATGAAAAACTGTTTTTT | . | TRBV5-1 | 13 | . | TRBJ1-4
CASSLASGHSYEQYF | TGTGCCAGCAGCTTGGCTAGCGGGCACTCCTACGAGCAGTACTTC | TRBD2 | TRBV7-7 | 15 | once | TRBJ2-7
CASSKLLRGGGPLHF | TGTGCCAGCAGCAAACTCCTCCGTGGGGGGGGACCCCTCCACTTT | . | TRBV6-5 | 15 | . | TRBJ1-6
CASSLRTDGGNTIYF | TGTGCCAGCAGTCTTCGGACAGATGGGGGAAACACCATATATTTT | . | TRBV6-5 | 15 | . | TRBJ1-3
CASSHARGDTQYF | TGTGCCAGCAGTCACGCAAGGGGAGATACGCAGTATTTT | . | TRBV12-1 | 13 | . | TRBJ2-3
CASSYEGNSNQPQHF | TGTGCCAGCAGTTACGAAGGTAACAGCAATCAGCCCCAGCATTTT | . | TRBV6-6 | 15 | . | TRBJ1-5